These T cell receptor beta chains were read from a single sample in a study of naive and memory T cell subsets. TCRdb re-called the 5' RACE reads with MiXCR, one entry per CDR3 protein. The sample yields tens of thousands of distinct CDR3 sequences, roughly 7% seen once. The receptors come from a male donor in good health. The CDR3 runs from the conserved cysteine through the conserved F or W. A D gene is named only where the DNA matches it firmly. For some rows the clone size is stated as once, few or many, or as a class when expanded; others skip it.

>TRBV13|many|TRBJ1-2|TRBD1
CASSISRQGAYGYTF
TGTGCCAGCAGCATATCCCGACAGGGTGCCTATGGCTACACCTTC
>TRBV20-1|many|TRBJ2-3|TRBD1
CSARTATGYTDTQYF
TGCAGTGCTAGGACCGCGACAGGGTACACAGATACGCAGTATTTT
>TRBV7-9|few|TRBJ1-2|.
CASSLGADNYGYTF
TGTGCCAGCAGCTTAGGGGCGGATAATTATGGCTACACCTTC
>TRBV6-2/TRBV6-3|few|TRBJ1-5|TRBD1
CASTYEGAGQPQHF
TGTGCCAGCACTTACGAGGGGGCAGGCCAGCCCCAGCATTTT
>TRBV5-1|many|TRBJ2-1|.
CASSLRSSNEQFF
TGCGCCAGCAGCTTAAGGTCTAGCAATGAGCAGTTCTTC
>TRBV10-2|.|TRBJ2-1|TRBD1
CATTWGTGDNEQFF
TGCGCCACCACGTGGGGGACAGGGGACAATGAGCAGTTCTTC
>TRBV7-2|few|TRBJ2-5|TRBD1
CASSTTGTGARSQETQYF
TGTGCCAGCAGCACGACCGGGACAGGCGCGAGGAGTCAAGAGACCCAGTACTTC
>TRBV29-1|many|TRBJ2-7|.
CSPGTSEQYF
TGCAGCCCTGGGACATCCGAGCAGTACTTC
>TRBV2|many|TRBJ1-5|TRBD1
CASRTGGAGQPQHF
TGTGCCAGCAGGACAGGGGGCGCGGGACAGCCCCAGCATTTT
>TRBV12-3/TRBV12-4|few|TRBJ1-1|TRBD1
CASSLAQGGGFAEAFF
TGTGCCAGCAGTTTAGCCCAGGGGGGCGGTTTTGCTGAAGCTTTCTTT
>TRBV4-2|.|TRBJ2-1|TRBD2
CASSQGTSGVPEQFF
TGTGCCAGCAGCCAAGGAACTAGCGGGGTACCCGAGCAGTTCTTC
>TRBV18|few|TRBJ2-7|.
CASSPPSVSGAYEQYF
TGTGCCAGCTCACCACCCTCCGTTTCAGGAGCCTACGAGCAGTACTTC
>TRBV11-2|.|TRBJ2-7|.
CASSSGTTYEQYF
TGTGCCAGCAGCTCAGGGACAACCTACGAGCAGTACTTC
>TRBV12-3/TRBV12-4|few|TRBJ1-3|.
CASSFSSLSRSGNTIYF
TGTGCCAGCAGTTTTAGCAGCCTGTCCCGCTCTGGAAACACCATATATTTT
>TRBV23-1|.|TRBJ2-1|.
CASSLARGYEQFF
TGCGCCAGCAGTCTAGCCCGGGGGTATGAGCAGTTCTTC
>TRBV20-1|.|TRBJ2-7|.
CSASEGSSYEQYF
TGCAGTGCTAGTGAAGGGAGCTCCTACGAGCAGTACTTC
>TRBV6-6|few|TRBJ1-5|TRBD1
CASKKEGADSNQPQHF
TGTGCCAGCAAAAAGGAGGGGGCGGATAGCAATCAGCCCCAGCATTTT
>TRBV11-2|many|TRBJ2-1|.
CASSLSGEQFF
TGTGCCAGCAGCTTGTCCGGGGAGCAGTTCTTC
>TRBV29-1|.|TRBJ2-7|.
CSVERAGSPYEQYF
TGCAGCGTTGAGCGGGCAGGGTCTCCCTACGAGCAGTACTTC
>TRBV20-1|.|TRBJ2-6|TRBD1
CSAEQGTGANVLTF
TGCAGTGCAGAACAGGGGACTGGGGCCAACGTCCTGACTTTC
>TRBV6-1|few|TRBJ2-1|.
CASARGTGLFGEQFF
TGTGCCTCCGCCCGTGGGACGGGGCTCTTCGGTGAGCAGTTCTTC
>TRBV29-1|few|TRBJ1-2|.
CSVGGLQSEGYTF
TGCAGCGTTGGGGGACTGCAGAGTGAGGGCTACACCTTC
>TRBV5-1|few|TRBJ2-7|TRBD1
CASRTDRGDYEQYF
TGCGCCAGCAGAACGGACAGGGGGGACTACGAGCAGTACTTC
>TRBV10-3|many|TRBJ2-7|.
CAISQQGPGYEQYF
TGTGCCATCAGCCAACAGGGACCTGGGTACGAGCAGTACTTC
>TRBV28|many|TRBJ1-2|.
CASTHPWTDGYTF
TGTGCCAGCACCCACCCCTGGACGGATGGCTACACCTTC
>TRBV6-6|many|TRBJ2-7|.
CASSRTRSSYEQYF
TGTGCCAGCAGTCGAACAAGGAGCTCCTACGAGCAGTACTTC